The T cell receptor beta chain described here comes from a study of cytomegalovirus exposure and HLA in healthy donors. Germline loops: CDR1 DFQATT, CDR2 SNEGSKA (reference sequence). V was cut by 1 base and J by 15 bases, with 10 bases left in between. This CDR3 is 11 amino acids long. This PCR relied on a set of 60 Vbeta primers and 13 Jbeta primers. Assay: immunoSEQ multiplex PCR; the TCRdb copy retains only in-frame clones and omits some. Of 250,000 or so clones in the sample, about nine tenths were seen once. This clone was counted a single time. Its specificity is not known. The study's findings and limits: Reported findings show TCR beta sequences accurately forecast HLA-A and HLA-B alleles in most subjects. It was reported in a later analysis that an Asian-associated ancestry cluster showed fewer N-insertions than the approximately 670-donor mean.

The sequencing input was PBMCs. V gene TRBV20-1 combines with J gene TRBJ1-6; D ambiguous. The sequence derives from a girl aged 2 to 9 in good health and CMV-seronegative. The CDR3 DNA reads TGCAGTGCTAGAGTCGTCGGAGTCCTCCACTTT. Encoded protein: CSARVVGVLHF.